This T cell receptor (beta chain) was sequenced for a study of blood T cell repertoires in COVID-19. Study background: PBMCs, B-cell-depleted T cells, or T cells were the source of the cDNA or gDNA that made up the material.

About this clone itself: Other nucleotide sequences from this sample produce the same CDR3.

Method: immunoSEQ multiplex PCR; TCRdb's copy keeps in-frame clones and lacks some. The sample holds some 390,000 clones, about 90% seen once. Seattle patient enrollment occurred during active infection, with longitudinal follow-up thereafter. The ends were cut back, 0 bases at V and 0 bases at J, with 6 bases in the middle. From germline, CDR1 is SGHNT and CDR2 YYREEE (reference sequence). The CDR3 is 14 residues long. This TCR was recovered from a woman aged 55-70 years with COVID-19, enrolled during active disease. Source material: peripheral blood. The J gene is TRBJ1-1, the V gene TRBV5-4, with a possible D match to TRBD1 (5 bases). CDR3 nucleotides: TGTGCCAGCAGCTTGGGGGGGGTGAACACTGAAGCTTTCTTT. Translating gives CASSLGGVNTEAFF.